This TCR beta chain was observed in a study of T cells after posttransplantation cyclophosphamide. Overall study findings and caveats: Tissue-infiltrating T cells from skin or gut overlapped little with blood T cells. TRB clonality was highly associated with recipient CMV seropositivity and reactivation. Donor-recipient repertoire similarity was low at 1-2 months, rising over year one.

Libraries were prepared by immunoSEQ multiplex PCR; TCRdb keeps only in-frame clonotypes and omits some of them. The sample yields 13,000 to 15,000 clones, roughly four fifths seen once. About this clone itself: Antigen: not known.

The CDR3 sequence is 12 residues long. Per germline, CDR1 SNHLY and CDR2 FYNNEI. With 7 bases removed from V and 0 bases from J, the gap between germline ends came to 7 bases. V gene TRBV2 combines with J gene TRBJ2-7; the D gene is possibly TRBD1 (5 bases). The sequence was obtained from a man aged 45-60 years. The material sequenced was memory CD4+ T cells sorted from PBMCs. CDR3 protein: CASKGFSYEQYF. CDR3 coding DNA: TGTGCCAGCAAGGGGTTCTCCTACGAGCAGTACTTC.